A single T cell receptor beta chain is shown here with its context. An end of the junction does not agree with germline; a read error may underlie this. TCRdb independently ran MiXCR on the PCR reads; one entry per CDR3 protein. The data show around 13,000 distinct CDR3 sequences, around half seen once. This CDR3 is 13 amino acids long. The germline gives CDR1 SGHTA, CDR2 FQGNSA. These data originate in a study of tumor-infiltrating lymphocytes in oesophageal squamous cell carcinoma. This clonotype was obtained from a female donor with esophageal squamous cell carcinoma. This chain connects TRBV7-2 to TRBJ2-1; D possibly matches TRBD1 or TRBD2 (5 bases each). The sample consisted of esophageal tumor tissue. CDR3 residues: CASSLGTADTQDF. In DNA, the CDR3 is TGTGCCAGCAGCTTGGGGACGGCAGATACGCAGGATTTT.